This T cell receptor (beta chain) is from a study of cytomegalovirus exposure and HLA in healthy donors. This clone showed up just once. What it binds is not known. The ends lost 1 base at V and 2 bases at J; junction bases unmatched: 5. Germline values: CDR1 LGHNA, CDR2 YSLEER. The CDR3 spans 17 residues. Findings and limits, study-wide: Common viral pathogens seemed to be connected with several of the most significant clusters, according to a later analysis. An analysis done earlier found most TCR beta V segments productive about 87% or about 30% of the time.

PCR amplification relied on 60 Vbeta primers (plus 13 Jbeta primers). Profiling relied on immunoSEQ multiplex PCR, and the TCRdb table lists in-frame clones only, not all of them. The table shows over 150,000 clones, with 60% to 85% occurring only once. Despite likely unrecorded immune exposures, the donors were nominally healthy at the time of sampling. The sequence came from a woman aged 18-29 years in good health and CMV-seronegative. The material sequenced was PBMCs. The V call is TRBV4-3, the J call TRBJ2-1, with 10 nucleotides matching TRBD2. The CDR3 sequence: CASSQGTSGTTYNEQFF. CDR3 bases: TGCGCCAGCAGCCAAGGGACTAGCGGAACTACCTACAATGAGCAGTTCTTC.